Listed below are T cell receptor beta chains from one sample, sequenced in a study of T cells in localized non-small cell lung cancer. The repertoire was sequenced with immunoSEQ multiplex PCR; TCRdb's copy has only in-frame clones and lacks some. The data hold tens of thousands of clones, with around 92% observed a single time. The sample in question was peripheral blood, obtained before any cancer treatment. These receptors were collected from a female donor at least 60 years old with stage I lung adenocarcinoma. CDR3s include the opening cysteine and the closing phenylalanine or tryptophan. The order of the fields is CDR3 DNA, CDR3 protein, clone size, D gene, CDR3 length, V gene, J gene. D genes are given only for firm matches. Size tells how often a clone was seen (once, few, many) or the class of an expanded clone, and some rows leave it out.

CDR3nt: TGCGCCAGCAGTGAGTCTAGACAGTACGAGCAGTACTTC
CDR3aa: CASSESRQYEQYF
abundance: NA
d_gene: NA
len: 13
v_gene: TRBV10-2
j_gene: TRBJ2-7

CDR3nt: TGCGCCAGCAGCTCTCGGGGTACCTATAATTCACCCCTCCACTTT
CDR3aa: CASSSRGTYNSPLHF
abundance: NA
d_gene: NA
len: 15
v_gene: TRBV5-1
j_gene: TRBJ1-6

CDR3nt: TGCGCCAGCAGCCTTTCTCGCGGGGGGGCCAAAACCGGGGAGCTGTTTTTT
CDR3aa: CASSLSRGGAKTGELFF
abundance: NA
d_gene: TRBD2
len: 17
v_gene: TRBV4-1
j_gene: TRBJ2-2

CDR3nt: TGTGCCATCAGTGATCAGGGGTCGGGCTACACCTTC
CDR3aa: CAISDQGSGYTF
abundance: NA
d_gene: NA
len: 12
v_gene: TRBV10-3
j_gene: TRBJ1-2

CDR3nt: TGTGCCAGCAGCTTCCCTGGGGAGACCCAGTACTTC
CDR3aa: CASSFPGETQYF
abundance: NA
d_gene: NA
len: 12
v_gene: TRBV5-4
j_gene: TRBJ2-5

CDR3nt: TGTGCCAGTAGTATGGGAGCAGGCACTGAAGCTTTCTTT
CDR3aa: CASSMGAGTEAFF
abundance: few
d_gene: NA
len: 13
v_gene: TRBV19
j_gene: TRBJ1-1

CDR3nt: TGTGCCAGCAGCGACAGGGCCATGAACACTGAAGCTTTCTTT
CDR3aa: CASSDRAMNTEAFF
abundance: NA
d_gene: TRBD1
len: 14
v_gene: TRBV7-9
j_gene: TRBJ1-1

CDR3nt: TGTGCCAGCAGGTCGTCGGGGAGCACAGATACGCAGTATTTT
CDR3aa: CASRSSGSTDTQYF
abundance: NA
d_gene: NA
len: 14
v_gene: TRBV6-1
j_gene: TRBJ2-3

CDR3nt: TGCGCCAGCAGCTTGACCCAGATGAACACTGAAGCTTTCTTT
CDR3aa: CASSLTQMNTEAFF
abundance: NA
d_gene: NA
len: 14
v_gene: TRBV5-1
j_gene: TRBJ1-1

CDR3nt: TGCGCCAGCAGCCAAGAAGGTGCTGGGGCCAACGTCCTGACTTTC
CDR3aa: CASSQEGAGANVLTF
abundance: NA
d_gene: NA
len: 15
v_gene: TRBV4-1
j_gene: TRBJ2-6

CDR3nt: TGTGCCAGCAGCTTAGGAGCAGACCCCTACGAGCAGTACTTC
CDR3aa: CASSLGADPYEQYF
abundance: NA
d_gene: NA
len: 14
v_gene: TRBV7-2
j_gene: TRBJ2-7

CDR3nt: TGTGCCAGCAGTCTACCACCCCCTAGGGAGCAGTACTTC
CDR3aa: CASSLPPPREQYF
abundance: NA
d_gene: NA
len: 13
v_gene: TRBV6-1
j_gene: TRBJ2-7